Detailed here is one T cell receptor (beta chain). Its antigen remains unknown. Primers: 60 Vbeta forward and 13 Jbeta reverse. Sequencing used immunoSEQ multiplex PCR; TCRdb keeps in-frame clones, though not all of them. Found here are under 130,000 clones, roughly 71% of them singletons; the top ten hold 11%. The sample comes from a study of cytomegalovirus exposure and HLA in healthy donors. Regarding the study as a whole: Earlier analysis looked at TCR beta V segments, and most were productive about 87% or about 30% of the time. V- and J-gene trimming of TCR beta was linked (in a later analysis) to a missense DCLRE1C variant.

The CDR3 runs to 14 residues. Germline CDR1 is SGDLS and CDR2 is YYNGEE. The ends were cut back, 5 bases at V and 3 bases at J, with 11 bases in the middle. This receptor was obtained from a man aged 40-55 years in good health and CMV-seropositive. J is TRBJ1-4 and V is TRBV9, with D perhaps TRBD1 (6 bases). Sequenced sample: PBMCs. The CDR3: CASRIKGANEKLFF. The DNA for the CDR3 is TGTGCCAGCAGGATTAAGGGGGCTAATGAAAAACTGTTTTTT. Filled out from reference TRBV9 and TRBJ1-4, the complete variable domain reads DSGVTQTPKHLITATGQRVTLRCSPRSGDLSVYWYQQSLDQGLQFLIQYYNGEERAKGNILERFSAQQFPDLHSELNLSSLELGDSALYFCASRIKGANEKLFFGSGTQLSVL.